This passage covers 29 T cell receptor beta chains from one sample sequenced in a study of graft-versus-host responses after intestinal transplantation. TCRdb's table, derived via immunoSEQ multiplex PCR, lists solely in-frame clones and lacks some. This sample yields 80,000 to 95,000 clones, of which about 90% are seen a single time; roughly 5.5% belongs to the top ten. The antigens these receptors bind are not known. The sample in question was unstimulated CD8+ T cells sorted from spleen or lymph node cells, obtained before intestinal transplant. These receptors all stem from a human donor who received an intestinal transplant.

Turning to this clone: At one of its ends the junction is not consistent with the germline gene, which may arise from a read error. The chain uses TRBV6-6 and TRBJ2-4, with no clear D. CDR3 size: 14 residues. CDR1 and CDR2 from the germline V gene are MNHNY and SVGAGI (reference sequence). This chain's CDR3 is CASSYSIAKNVQYF. In nucleotides, the CDR3 is TGTGCCAGCAGTTACTCAATAGCCAAAAACGTTCAGTACTTC.

The rearrangement links TRBV13 to TRBJ1-1; D ambiguous. Trimming removed 0 bases at V and 1 base at J, with 6 bases between. Germline CDR1 is PRHDT and CDR2 is FYEKMQ (reference sequence). This CDR3 has 14 amino acids. CDR3 amino acids: CASSLGNPNTEAFF. In DNA form, the CDR3 reads TGTGCCAGCAGCTTAGGCAACCCGAACACTGAAGCTTTCTTT.

In its sample, this clone was seen once. The gene calls are TRBV4-1 and TRBJ2-1, with D uncertain. The CDR3 is 15 residues long. Trimming stripped 0 bases from V and 9 bases from J, with 15 bases between. CDR1 and CDR2 from the germline V gene are MGHRA and YSYEKL. CDR3 region: CASSQDVVVTFEQFF. DNA for the CDR3: TGCGCCAGCAGCCAAGATGTGGTCGTAACCTTTGAGCAGTTCTTC.

The V gene is TRBV11-3, the J gene TRBJ1-1, with D perhaps TRBD1 (5 bases). This CDR3 contains 15 residues. In germline, CDR1 is SGHNT, CDR2 YENEEA. Trimming took off 4 bases at V and 0 bases at J, with 12 bases between the two ends. The CDR3 loop reads CASSSRRGLNTEAFF. CDR3 coding DNA: TGTGCCAGCAGCTCCCGGAGGGGTTTGAACACTGAAGCTTTCTTT.

The chain uses TRBV27 and TRBJ2-7, with TRBD2 as a possible D gene (5 bases). The V and J ends lost 4 bases and 0 bases respectively, with 7 bases between them. The germline CDR1 and CDR2 sequences are MNHEY and SMNVEV (reference sequence). The CDR3 sequence is 13 residues long. The CDR3 spells CASSSGNSYEQYF. DNA of the CDR3: TGTGCCAGCAGTTCGGGGAACTCCTACGAGCAGTACTTC.

The gene calls are TRBV7-9 and TRBJ1-1; 7 bases are shared with TRBD1. The V gene end was trimmed by 2 bases and the J gene end by 3 bases; junction bases not matched to a gene: 9. Germline V gene data show CDR1 as SEHNR and CDR2 as FQNEAQ (reference sequence). The CDR3 is made up of 16 amino acids. CDR3 amino acids: CASSLLGQAQHTEAFF. The CDR3 region has the DNA TGTGCCAGCAGCTTATTAGGACAGGCTCAGCACACTGAAGCTTTCTTT.

The count of this clone is one. This sequence joins TRBV27 and TRBJ2-7; 8 positions agree with TRBD2. Germline CDR1 reads MNHEY; CDR2 reads SMNVEV (reference sequence). This CDR3 comprises 14 residues. V lost 7 bases and J lost 7; bases outside the gene matches: 12. CDR3 bases: TGTGCCAGCACTCCCCTGGCGGGGGGCGGTGAGCAGTACTTC. The encoded protein is CASTPLAGGGEQYF.

This clone was recorded only once. The genes are TRBV5-4 and TRBJ2-7; the D call may be TRBD1 or TRBD2 (6 bases each). Deletions cut 3 bases from V and 1 base from J, with 11 bases between. This CDR3 comprises 14 residues. Germline V gene data show CDR1 as SGHNT and CDR2 as YYREEE (reference sequence). CDR3 sequence: CASSSGGASYEQYF. The CDR3 DNA reads as TGTGCCAGCAGCTCCGGGGGCGCATCCTACGAGCAGTACTTC.

This chain links TRBV4-2 with TRBJ2-7; 11 positions match TRBD2. Germline trimming cut 0 bases from V and 3 bases from J; bases unmatched to any gene: 10. CDR1 and CDR2 from the germline V gene are LGHNA and YNFKEQ. The CDR3 sequence is 18 residues long. The CDR3 sequence: CASSQEHLLAGEGYEQYF. CDR3 bases: TGTGCCAGCAGCCAAGAGCACTTACTAGCGGGAGAGGGCTACGAGCAGTACTTC.

This sequence joins TRBV9 and TRBJ2-5, with D uncertain. The CDR3 is made up of 12 amino acids. Trimming removed 1 base from V and 4 bases from J, with 5 bases in between. Germline V gene sequence: CDR1 SGDLS, CDR2 YYNGEE. The CDR3 protein is CASSVYGETQYF. DNA of the CDR3: TGTGCCAGCAGCGTATATGGAGAGACCCAGTACTTC.

J is TRBJ2-1 and V is TRBV29-1, with TRBD2 identical over 11 bases. Losses at the gene ends were 6 bases for V and 0 bases for J; bases not matched to a gene: 4. CDR1 is SQVTM and CDR2 is ANQGSEA in the germline V gene. CDR3 length equals 15 residues. The CDR3 is CSVETSGDSYNEQFF. CDR3 coding DNA: TGCAGCGTCGAGACTAGCGGGGACTCCTACAATGAGCAGTTCTTC.

This chain links TRBV4-1 with TRBJ2-2, with D possibly being TRBD2 (5 bases). Germline loops: CDR1 MGHRA, CDR2 YSYEKL. The CDR3 totals 16 residues. Trimming stripped 2 bases from V and 4 bases from J, with 14 bases between. CDR3 coding DNA: TGCGCCAGCAGCCAATTGTACCTAGCACTCACCGGGGAGCTGTTTTTT. Residues: CASSQLYLALTGELFF.

The chain joins TRBV7-2 to TRBJ2-2, with D uncertain. Germline CDR1 reads SGHTA; CDR2 reads FQGNSA. V was shortened by 7 bases and J by 1 base, with 19 bases between the two germline ends. This CDR3 region has 17 residues. This CDR3 is CASKLKVESLNTGELFF. CDR3 in DNA: TGTGCCAGCAAGCTTAAGGTAGAGAGCTTGAACACCGGGGAGCTGTTTTTT.

This clone turned up a few times. It differs at one base from a far larger clone, so likely a read error. The rearrangement uses TRBV10-1 and TRBJ2-7; D may be TRBD2 (6 bases). This CDR3 is built from 13 residues. Looked up from germline, CDR1 is WNHNN and CDR2 is SYGVQD (reference sequence). CDR3 in DNA: TGCGCCTGCAGTGCGGGAAACGTCTACGAGCAGTACTTC. Encoded protein: CACSAGNVYEQYF.

This rearrangement joins TRBV5-1 to TRBJ1-1; D possibly corresponds to TRBD1 (5 bases). V dropped 1 base and J dropped 3 bases, with 13 bases sitting between them. The CDR3 is made up of 15 amino acids. In germline, CDR1 is SGHRS, CDR2 YFSETQ. The CDR3 loop reads CASSLLRGRDTEAFF. DNA for the CDR3: TGCGCCAGCAGCTTGCTTCGGGGGAGGGACACTGAAGCTTTCTTT.

CDR3 sequence reads: CASSPSTGELFF. The CDR3, as DNA: TGTGCCAGCAGCCCCTCTACCGGGGAGCTGTTTTTT. V gene TRBV7-9 combines with J gene TRBJ2-2; D uncertain. From germline, CDR1 is SEHNR and CDR2 FQNEAQ (reference sequence). V lost 5 bases and J lost 5, with 6 bases in between. This CDR3 has 12 residues.

The chain joins TRBV5-4 to TRBJ2-2, with D possibly being TRBD2 (6 bases). Germline loops: CDR1 SGHNT, CDR2 YYREEE (reference sequence). V gave up 4 bases and J gave up 2 bases, with 18 bases separating them. There are 17 residues in the CDR3. The DNA of the CDR3 is TGTGCCAGCAGCCACTACGAGACGGGACTCAACACCGGGGAGCTGTTTTTT. Translation gives CASSHYETGLNTGELFF. Combining the CDR3 with reference TRBV5-4 and TRBJ2-2 gives the whole variable domain ETGVTQSPTHLIKTRGQQVTLRCSSQSGHNTVSWYQQALGQGPQFIFQYYREEENGRGNFPPRFSGLQFPNYSSELNVNALELDDSALYLCASSHYETGLNTGELFFGEGSRLTVL.

The chain has TRBV27 and TRBJ2-3; 8 bases line up with TRBD2. Germline V gene lookup returns CDR1 MNHEY and CDR2 SMNVEV (reference sequence). CDR3 length equals 13 residues. Trimming cost V 6 bases and J 6 bases; bases outside gene matches: 5. The DNA for the CDR3 is TGTGCCAGCAGCAGGACTAGCCTGGATACGCAGTATTTT. Translated, it gives CASSRTSLDTQYF.

The chain couples TRBV28 to TRBJ1-5; 11 nucleotides line up with TRBD1. The CDR3 covers 16 residues. Germline V gives CDR1 MDHEN, CDR2 SYDVKM. Trimming cost V 5 bases and J 5 bases; bases outside gene matches: 8. The CDR3 sequence is CASSGWTGGWDQPQHF. The DNA for the CDR3 is TGTGCCAGCAGTGGATGGACAGGGGGCTGGGATCAGCCCCAGCATTTT. Combining the CDR3 with reference TRBV28 and TRBJ1-5 gives the whole variable domain DVKVTQSSRYLVKRTGEKVFLECVQDMDHENMFWYRQDPGLGLRLIYFSYDVKMKEKGDIPEGYSVSREKKERFSLILESASTNQTSMYLCASSGWTGGWDQPQHFGDGTRLSIL.

J is TRBJ1-3 and V is TRBV9, with 7 bases that match TRBD1. Trimming took 3 bases from V and 4 from J; bases not matched to a gene: 10. The germline CDR1 and CDR2 sequences are SGDLS and YYNGEE. The CDR3 contains 16 residues. The CDR3 DNA sequence: TGTGCCAGCAGCGCCCGACAGGGTCTTCGCGGAAACACCATATATTTT. It translates to CASSARQGLRGNTIYF.

The chain joins TRBV28 to TRBJ2-3; TRBD2 is a possible D gene (6 bases). V dropped 5 bases and J dropped 0 bases, with 21 bases sitting between them. The CDR3 spans 18 residues. Germline assignment: CDR1 MDHEN and CDR2 SYDVKM. This CDR3 is CASSVYLGGTTSTDTQYF. Written as DNA, the CDR3 is TGTGCCAGCAGTGTCTATCTGGGCGGGACCACTAGCACAGATACGCAGTATTTT.

V usage is TRBV30 and J usage is TRBJ2-7, with a possible D match to TRBD1 (7 bases). The length of the CDR3 is 14 residues. Trimming took off 1 base at V and 4 bases at J, with 14 bases between the two ends. Looked up from germline, CDR1 is GTSNPN and CDR2 is SVGIG (reference sequence). In DNA, the CDR3 is TGTGCCTGGAGTGCAGGGGGGCCTTTTTACGAGCAGTACTTC. As protein: CAWSAGGPFYEQYF. The full variable domain, its missing parts supplied by reference TRBV30 and TRBJ2-7, is SQTIHQWPATLVQPVGSPLSLECTVEGTSNPNLYWYRQAAGRGLQLLFYSVGIGQISSEVPQNLSASRPQDRQFILSSKKLLLSDSGFYLCAWSAGGPFYEQYFGPGTRLTVT.

V usage is TRBV4-2 and J usage is TRBJ2-4, with a possible D match to TRBD1 (6 bases). Germline-derived CDR1 and CDR2 are LGHNA and YNFKEQ. This CDR3 has 17 residues. The V gene lost 0 bases and the J gene lost 0 bases, with 12 bases spanning the gap. The CDR3 nucleotides read TGTGCCAGCAGCCAAGATGAGGGGGATCTAGCCAAAAACATTCAGTACTTC. This translates into CASSQDEGDLAKNIQYF.

V and J are TRBV6-6 and TRBJ1-5; weak D call: TRBD1 (6 bases). V dropped 2 bases and J dropped 4 bases, with 15 bases sitting between them. There are 16 residues in the CDR3. Germline values: CDR1 MNHNY, CDR2 SVGAGI (reference sequence). Here the CDR3 reads CASSYGGGVANQPQHF. The CDR3 DNA follows: TGTGCCAGCAGTTACGGGGGCGGTGTAGCGAATCAGCCCCAGCATTTT.

This chain links TRBV28 with TRBJ2-1; 9 positions agree with TRBD1. Per germline, CDR1 MDHEN and CDR2 SYDVKM. This CDR3 region has 14 residues. Trimming took 4 bases from V and 8 from J; bases not matched to a gene: 6. DNA for the CDR3: TGTGCCAGCAGTTCCCGGGACAGGGTGGATGAGCAGTTCTTC. Translation gives CASSSRDRVDEQFF.

The rearrangement uses TRBV19 and TRBJ2-7; weak D call: TRBD2 (5 bases). The germline V gene has CDR1 LNHDA and CDR2 SQIVND (reference sequence). The CDR3 sequence is 11 residues long. Between the trimmed V and J ends, which lost 9 bases and 6 bases, there was a span of 12 bases. CDR3 protein: CASQYEGEQYF. The CDR3 DNA follows: TGTGCCAGCCAATATGAGGGCGAGCAGTACTTC.

CDR3 sequence reads: CASSQRTTGRQVEQFF. The CDR3 nucleotides read TGTGCCAGCAGCCAACGAACTACCGGGAGGCAAGTTGAGCAGTTCTTC. This chain links TRBV7-9 with TRBJ2-1, with 7 bases matching TRBD2. Germline assignment: CDR1 SEHNR and CDR2 FQNEAQ (reference sequence). Trimming at V came to 5 bases and at J to 9 bases, leaving 16 bases not matched to a gene. There are 16 residues in the CDR3.

The CDR3 reads CASRRQGLAKNIQYF. CDR3 sequence (DNA): TGTGCCAGCAGAAGACAGGGTCTAGCCAAAAACATTCAGTACTTC. The rearrangement uses TRBV6-1 and TRBJ2-4, with 7 bases matching TRBD1. The CDR3 has 15 residues. V was clipped by 6 bases and J by 0 bases; unmatched bases: 5. Germline values: CDR1 MNHNS, CDR2 SASEGT.

The chain has TRBV19 and TRBJ2-2, with 10 bases lining up with TRBD2. Germline values: CDR1 LNHDA, CDR2 SQIVND (reference sequence). The V segment lost 3 bases and the J segment 4 bases; nucleotides outside the gene matches: 2. The CDR3 has 15 amino acids. The chain's CDR3 is CASSILAGGTGELFF. DNA for the CDR3: TGTGCCAGTAGTATCTTAGCGGGAGGCACCGGGGAGCTGTTTTTT.